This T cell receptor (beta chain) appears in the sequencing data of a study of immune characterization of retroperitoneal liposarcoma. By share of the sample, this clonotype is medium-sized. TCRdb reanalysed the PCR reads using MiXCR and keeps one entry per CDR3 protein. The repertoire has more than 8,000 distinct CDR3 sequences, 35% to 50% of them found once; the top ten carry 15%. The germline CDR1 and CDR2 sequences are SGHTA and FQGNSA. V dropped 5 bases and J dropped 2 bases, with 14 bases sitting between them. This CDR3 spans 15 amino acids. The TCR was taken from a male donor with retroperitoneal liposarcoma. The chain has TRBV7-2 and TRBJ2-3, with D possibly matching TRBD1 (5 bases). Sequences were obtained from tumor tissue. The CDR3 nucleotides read TGTGCCAGCAGCCCCTGGGGCAGGGACACAGATACGCAGTATTTT. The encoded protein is CASSPWGRDTDTQYF.